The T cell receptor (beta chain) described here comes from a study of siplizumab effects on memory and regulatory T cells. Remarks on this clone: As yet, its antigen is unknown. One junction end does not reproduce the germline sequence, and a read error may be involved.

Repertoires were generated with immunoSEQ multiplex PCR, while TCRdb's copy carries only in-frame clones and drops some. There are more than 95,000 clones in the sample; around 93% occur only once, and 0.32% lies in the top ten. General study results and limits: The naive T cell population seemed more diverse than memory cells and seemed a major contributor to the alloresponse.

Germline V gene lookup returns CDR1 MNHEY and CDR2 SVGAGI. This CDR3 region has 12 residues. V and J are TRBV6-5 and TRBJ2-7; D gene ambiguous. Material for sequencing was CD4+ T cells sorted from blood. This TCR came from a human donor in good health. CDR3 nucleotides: TGTGCCAGCAGTTACAGGCTCTACGAGCAGCACTTC. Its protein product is CASSYRLYEQHF.